This T cell receptor (beta chain) was observed in a study of control samples from healthy donors and cancer patients. V gave up 9 bases and J gave up 7 bases, with 15 bases separating them. CDR3 length: 13 amino acids. Profiling relied on immunoSEQ multiplex PCR, and the TCRdb table lists in-frame clones only, not all of them. The sample consists of about 51,000 clones, about nine tenths of them appearing once. Sequencing input: PBMCs. The source is a man in his forties or fifties with head and neck cancer. The gene calls are TRBV12-3 or TRBV12-4 and TRBJ1-4; D is ambiguous. In DNA, the CDR3 is TGTGCCAGTTCTCCATCTGGTTTTGAAAAACTGTTTTTT. Its protein is CASSPSGFEKLFF.